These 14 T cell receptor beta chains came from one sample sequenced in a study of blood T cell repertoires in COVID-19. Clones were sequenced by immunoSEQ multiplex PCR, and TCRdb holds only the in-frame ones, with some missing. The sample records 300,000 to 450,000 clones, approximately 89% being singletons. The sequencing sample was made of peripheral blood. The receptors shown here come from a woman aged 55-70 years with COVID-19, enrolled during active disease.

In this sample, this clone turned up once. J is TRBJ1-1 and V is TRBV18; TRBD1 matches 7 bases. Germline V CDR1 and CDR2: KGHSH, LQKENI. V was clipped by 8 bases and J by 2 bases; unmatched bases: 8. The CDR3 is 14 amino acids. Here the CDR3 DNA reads TGTGCCAGCCGACAGGGACAGATCAACACTGAAGCTTTCTTT. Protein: CASRQGQINTEAFF. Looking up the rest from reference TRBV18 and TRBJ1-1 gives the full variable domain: NAGVMQNPRHLVRRRGQEARLRCSPMKGHSHVYWYRQLPEEGLKFMVYLQKENIIDESGMPKERFSAEFPKEGPSILRIQQVVRGDSAAYFCASRQGQINTEAFFGQGTRLTVV.

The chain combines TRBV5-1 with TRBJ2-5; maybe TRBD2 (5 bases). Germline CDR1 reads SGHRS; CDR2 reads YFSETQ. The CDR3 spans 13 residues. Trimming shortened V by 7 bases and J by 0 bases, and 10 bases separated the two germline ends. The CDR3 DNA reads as TGCGCCAGCTCACGGGGATACCAAGAGACCCAGTACTTC. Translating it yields CASSRGYQETQYF.

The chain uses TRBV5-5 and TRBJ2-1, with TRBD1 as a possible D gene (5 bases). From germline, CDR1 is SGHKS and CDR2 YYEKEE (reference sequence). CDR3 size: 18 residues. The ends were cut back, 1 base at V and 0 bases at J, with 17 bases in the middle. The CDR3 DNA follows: TGTGCCAGCAGCTTGAAGGGCTTAGGGGCCCCCTCCTACAATGAGCAGTTCTTC. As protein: CASSLKGLGAPSYNEQFF.

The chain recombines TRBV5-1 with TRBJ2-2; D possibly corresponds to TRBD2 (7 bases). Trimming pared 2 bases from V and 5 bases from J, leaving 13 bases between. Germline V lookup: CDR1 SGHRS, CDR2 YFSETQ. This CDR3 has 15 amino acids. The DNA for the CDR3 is TGCGCCAGCAGCTTCGACGGGGGGCGAACCGGGGAGCTGTTTTTT. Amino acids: CASSFDGGRTGELFF.

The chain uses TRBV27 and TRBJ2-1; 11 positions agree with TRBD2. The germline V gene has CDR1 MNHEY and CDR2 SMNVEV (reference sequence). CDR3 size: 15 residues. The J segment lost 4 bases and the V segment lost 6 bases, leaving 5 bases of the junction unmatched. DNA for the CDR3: TGTGCCAGCAGACCCGGGACTAGCGGATACAATGAGCAGTTCTTC. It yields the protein CASRPGTSGYNEQFF.

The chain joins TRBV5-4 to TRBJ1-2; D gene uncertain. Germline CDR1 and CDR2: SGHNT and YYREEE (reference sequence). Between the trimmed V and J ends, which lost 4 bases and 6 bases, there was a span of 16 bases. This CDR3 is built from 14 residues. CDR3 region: CASSRELSVDGYTF. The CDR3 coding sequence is TGTGCCAGCAGCAGAGAGTTATCGGTAGATGGCTACACCTTC.

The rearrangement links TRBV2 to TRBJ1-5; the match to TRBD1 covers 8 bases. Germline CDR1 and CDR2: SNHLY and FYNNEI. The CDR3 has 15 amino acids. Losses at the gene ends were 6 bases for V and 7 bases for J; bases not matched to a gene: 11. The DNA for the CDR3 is TGTGCCAGCAGCTCAGTGGACAGGGCTGAGCAGCCCCAGCATTTT. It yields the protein CASSSVDRAEQPQHF.

Here the CDR3 DNA reads TGTGCCAGCTCAATTTTAGGTAGCGGGACCTCAGATACGCAGTATTTT. This sequence encodes CASSILGSGTSDTQYF. The rearrangement links TRBV27 to TRBJ2-3; 8 nucleotides match TRBD2. The V segment lost 8 bases and the J segment 4 bases; nucleotides outside the gene matches: 14. The CDR3 loop spans 16 amino acids. Germline V CDR1 and CDR2: MNHEY, SMNVEV (reference sequence).

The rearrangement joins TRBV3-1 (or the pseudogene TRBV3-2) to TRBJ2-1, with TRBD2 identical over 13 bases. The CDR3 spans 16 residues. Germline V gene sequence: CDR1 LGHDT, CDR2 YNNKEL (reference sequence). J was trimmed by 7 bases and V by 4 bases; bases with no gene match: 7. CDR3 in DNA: TGTGCCAGCAGCCCTGCCGGACTAGCGGGGGCTAATGAGCAGTTCTTC. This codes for CASSPAGLAGANEQFF.

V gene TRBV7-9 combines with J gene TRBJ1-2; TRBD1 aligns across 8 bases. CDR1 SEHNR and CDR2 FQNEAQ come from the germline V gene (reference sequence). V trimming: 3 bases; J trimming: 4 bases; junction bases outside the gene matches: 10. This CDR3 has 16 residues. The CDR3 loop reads CASSFNTDRAGYGYTF. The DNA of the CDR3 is TGTGCCAGCAGCTTCAACACGGACAGGGCAGGCTATGGCTACACCTTC.

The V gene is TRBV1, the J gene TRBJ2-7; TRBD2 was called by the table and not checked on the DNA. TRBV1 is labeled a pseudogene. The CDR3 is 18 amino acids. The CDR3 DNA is TGCACCAGCAGCCAAGTCATGACTAGCGGGGGGGTATCCTACGAGCAGTACTTC. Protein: CTSSQVMTSGGVSYEQYF.

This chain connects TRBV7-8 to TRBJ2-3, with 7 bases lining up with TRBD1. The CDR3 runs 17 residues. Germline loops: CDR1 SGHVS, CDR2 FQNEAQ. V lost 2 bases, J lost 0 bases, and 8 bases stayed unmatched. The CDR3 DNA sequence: TGTGCCAGCAGCTTAAAACGGGACAGCCAGAGCACAGATACGCAGTATTTT. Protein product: CASSLKRDSQSTDTQYF. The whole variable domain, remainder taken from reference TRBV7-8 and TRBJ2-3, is GAGVSQSPRYKVAKRGQDVALRCDPISGHVSLFWYQQALGQGPEFLTYFQNEAQLDKSGLPSDRFFAERPEGSVSTLKIQRTQQEDSAVYLCASSLKRDSQSTDTQYFGPGTRLTVL.

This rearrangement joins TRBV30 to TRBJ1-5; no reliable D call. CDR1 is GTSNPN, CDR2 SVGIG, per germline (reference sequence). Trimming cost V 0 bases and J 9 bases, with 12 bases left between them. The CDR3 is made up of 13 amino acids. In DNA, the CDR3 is TGTGCCTGGAGTGTAGCTCCTGCAGGGCCCCAGCATTTT. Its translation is CAWSVAPAGPQHF.

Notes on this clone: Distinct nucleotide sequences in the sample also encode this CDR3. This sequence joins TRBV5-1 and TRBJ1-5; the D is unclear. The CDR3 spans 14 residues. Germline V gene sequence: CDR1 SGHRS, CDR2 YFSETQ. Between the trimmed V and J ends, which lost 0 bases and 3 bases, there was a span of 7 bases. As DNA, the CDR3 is TGCGCCAGCAGCTTGGGGCAACCCAATCAGCCCCAGCATTTT. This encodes CASSLGQPNQPQHF.